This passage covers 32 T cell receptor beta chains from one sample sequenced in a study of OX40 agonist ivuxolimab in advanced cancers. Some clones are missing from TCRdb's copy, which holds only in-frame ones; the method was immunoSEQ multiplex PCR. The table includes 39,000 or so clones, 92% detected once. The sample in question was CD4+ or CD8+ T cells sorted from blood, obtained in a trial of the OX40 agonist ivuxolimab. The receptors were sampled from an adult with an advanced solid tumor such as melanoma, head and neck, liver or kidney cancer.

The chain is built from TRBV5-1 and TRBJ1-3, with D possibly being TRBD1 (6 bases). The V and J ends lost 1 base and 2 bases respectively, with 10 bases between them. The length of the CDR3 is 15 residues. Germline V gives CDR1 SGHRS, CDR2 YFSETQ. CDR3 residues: CASSLTGAPGNTIYF. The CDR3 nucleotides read TGCGCCAGCAGCTTGACGGGGGCGCCTGGAAACACCATATATTTT.

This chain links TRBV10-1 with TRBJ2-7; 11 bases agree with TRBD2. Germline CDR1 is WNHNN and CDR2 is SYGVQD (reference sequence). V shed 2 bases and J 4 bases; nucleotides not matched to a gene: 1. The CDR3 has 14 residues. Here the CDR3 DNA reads TGCGCCAGCAGTGAGGGGACTAGCGGTTACGAGCAGTACTTC. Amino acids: CASSEGTSGYEQYF.

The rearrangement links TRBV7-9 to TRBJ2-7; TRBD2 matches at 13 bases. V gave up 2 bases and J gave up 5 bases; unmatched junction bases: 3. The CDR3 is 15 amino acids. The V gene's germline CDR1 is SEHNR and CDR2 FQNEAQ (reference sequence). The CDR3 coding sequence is TGTGCCAGCAGCTTACCCGGACTAGCGGGAGACGAGCAGTACTTC. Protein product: CASSLPGLAGDEQYF.

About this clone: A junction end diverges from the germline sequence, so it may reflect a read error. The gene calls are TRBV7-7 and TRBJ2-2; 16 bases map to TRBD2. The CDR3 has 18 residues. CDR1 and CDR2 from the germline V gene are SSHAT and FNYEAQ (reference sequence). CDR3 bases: TGTGCTAGCAGCTCGCCGGGACTAGCGGGAGGGGACCCCGGGGAGCTGTTTTTT. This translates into CASSSPGLAGGDPGELFF.

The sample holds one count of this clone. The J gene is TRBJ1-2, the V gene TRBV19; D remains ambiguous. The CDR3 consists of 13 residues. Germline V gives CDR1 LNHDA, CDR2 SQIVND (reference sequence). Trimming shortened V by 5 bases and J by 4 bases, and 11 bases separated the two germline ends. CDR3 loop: CASSATGLYGYTF. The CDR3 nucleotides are TGTGCCAGTAGTGCCACCGGGCTCTATGGCTACACCTTC.

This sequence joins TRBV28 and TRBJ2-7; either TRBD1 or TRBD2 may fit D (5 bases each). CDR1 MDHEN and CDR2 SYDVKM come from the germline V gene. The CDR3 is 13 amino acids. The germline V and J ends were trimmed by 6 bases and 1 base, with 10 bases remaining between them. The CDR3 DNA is TGTGCCAGCAGGGGGACCTTGTCCTACGAGCAGTACTTC. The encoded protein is CASRGTLSYEQYF.

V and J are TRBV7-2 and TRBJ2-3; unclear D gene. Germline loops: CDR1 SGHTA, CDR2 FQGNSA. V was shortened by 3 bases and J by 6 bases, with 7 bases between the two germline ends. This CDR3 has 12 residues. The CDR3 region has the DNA TGTGCCAGCAGCTTCCTGATGGATACGCAGTATTTT. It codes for CASSFLMDTQYF.

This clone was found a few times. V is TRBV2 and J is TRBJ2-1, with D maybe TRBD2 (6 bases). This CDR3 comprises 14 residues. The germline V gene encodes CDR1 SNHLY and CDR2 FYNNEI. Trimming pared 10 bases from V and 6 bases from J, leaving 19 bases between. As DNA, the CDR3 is TGTGCCATCGCCCCCCCGACTAGGGCCAATGAGCAGTTCTTC. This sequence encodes CAIAPPTRANEQFF.

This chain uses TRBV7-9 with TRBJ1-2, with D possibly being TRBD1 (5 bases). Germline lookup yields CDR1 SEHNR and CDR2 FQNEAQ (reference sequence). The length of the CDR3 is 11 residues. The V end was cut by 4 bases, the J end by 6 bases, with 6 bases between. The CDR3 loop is CASSWGNGYTF. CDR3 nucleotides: TGTGCCAGCAGCTGGGGGAATGGCTACACCTTC.

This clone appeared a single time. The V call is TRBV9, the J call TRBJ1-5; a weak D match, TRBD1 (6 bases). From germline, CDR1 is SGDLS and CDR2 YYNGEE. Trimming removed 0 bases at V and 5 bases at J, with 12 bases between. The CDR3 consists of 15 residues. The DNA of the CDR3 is TGTGCCAGCAGCGTAGGAGGGGGGGGCTATCAGCCCCAGCATTTT. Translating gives CASSVGGGGYQPQHF.

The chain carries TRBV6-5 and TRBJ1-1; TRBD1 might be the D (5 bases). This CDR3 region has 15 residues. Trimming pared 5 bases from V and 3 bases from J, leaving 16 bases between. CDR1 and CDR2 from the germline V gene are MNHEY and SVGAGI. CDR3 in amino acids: CASSRPDTTDTEAFF. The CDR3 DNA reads TGTGCCAGCAGTCGACCGGACACAACCGACACTGAAGCTTTCTTT.

The CDR3, as DNA: TGTGCCAGCAGCTTAGCCGGCGGGAGATTGGAGACCCAGTACTTC. Translating it yields CASSLAGGRLETQYF. The chain has TRBV7-6 and TRBJ2-5; TRBD2 matches at 7 bases. CDR1 SGHVS and CDR2 FNYEAQ come from the germline V gene. This CDR3 is 15 amino acids long. V trimming: 0 bases; J trimming: 5 bases; junction bases outside the gene matches: 6.

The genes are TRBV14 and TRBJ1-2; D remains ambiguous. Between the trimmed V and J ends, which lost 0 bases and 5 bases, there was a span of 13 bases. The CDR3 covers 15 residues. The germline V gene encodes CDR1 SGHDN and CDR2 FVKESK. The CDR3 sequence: CASSQDHPGPYGYTF. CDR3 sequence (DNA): TGTGCCAGCAGCCAAGATCATCCAGGCCCTTATGGCTACACCTTC.

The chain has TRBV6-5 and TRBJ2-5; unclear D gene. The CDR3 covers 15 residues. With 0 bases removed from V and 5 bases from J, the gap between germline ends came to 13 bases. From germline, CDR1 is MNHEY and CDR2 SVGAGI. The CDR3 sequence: CASSYSIAVWETQYF. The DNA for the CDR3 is TGTGCCAGCAGTTACTCGATCGCGGTTTGGGAGACCCAGTACTTC.

For the CDR3, the DNA is TGCGCCAGCAGCTTGGAAATAGCGGGAGCGACAGACTACGAGCAGTACTTC. Amino acid sequence: CASSLEIAGATDYEQYF. V usage is TRBV5-1 and J usage is TRBJ2-7; 9 nucleotides match TRBD2. V gave up 0 bases and J gave up 3 bases; unmatched junction bases: 10. The CDR3 sequence is 17 residues long. Germline loops: CDR1 SGHRS, CDR2 YFSETQ. Drawing the rest from reference TRBV5-1 and TRBJ2-7, the complete variable domain is KAGVTQTPRYLIKTRGQQVTLSCSPISGHRSVSWYQQTPGQGLQFLFEYFSETQRNKGNFPGRFSGRQFSNSRSEMNVSTLELGDSALYLCASSLEIAGATDYEQYFGPGTRLTVT.

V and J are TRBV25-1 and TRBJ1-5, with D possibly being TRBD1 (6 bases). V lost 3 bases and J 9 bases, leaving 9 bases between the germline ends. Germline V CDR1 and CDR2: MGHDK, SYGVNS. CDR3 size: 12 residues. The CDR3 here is CASSDQGWPQHF. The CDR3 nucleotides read TGTGCCAGCAGTGACCAGGGGTGGCCCCAGCATTTT.

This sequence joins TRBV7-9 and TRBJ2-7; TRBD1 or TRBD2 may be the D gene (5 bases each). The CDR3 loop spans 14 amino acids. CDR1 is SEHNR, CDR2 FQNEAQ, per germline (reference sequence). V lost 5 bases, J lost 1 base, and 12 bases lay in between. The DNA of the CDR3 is TGTGCCAGCAGCCCCTGGGACGAATCCTACGAGCAGTACTTC. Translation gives CASSPWDESYEQYF.

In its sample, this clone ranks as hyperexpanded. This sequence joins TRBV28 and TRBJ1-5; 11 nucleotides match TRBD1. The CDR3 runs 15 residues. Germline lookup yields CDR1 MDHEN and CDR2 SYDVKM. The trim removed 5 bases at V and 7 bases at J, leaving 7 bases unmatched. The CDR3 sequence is CASSPWTGGSQPQHF. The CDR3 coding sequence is TGTGCCAGCAGTCCCTGGACAGGGGGCTCGCAGCCCCAGCATTTT.

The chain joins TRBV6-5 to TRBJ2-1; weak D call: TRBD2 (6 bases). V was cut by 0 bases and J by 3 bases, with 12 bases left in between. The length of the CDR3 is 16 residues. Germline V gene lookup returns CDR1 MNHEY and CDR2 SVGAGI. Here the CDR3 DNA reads TGTGCCAGCAGTTACTCGAGGTTAGCGGTCTACAATGAGCAGTTCTTC. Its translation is CASSYSRLAVYNEQFF.

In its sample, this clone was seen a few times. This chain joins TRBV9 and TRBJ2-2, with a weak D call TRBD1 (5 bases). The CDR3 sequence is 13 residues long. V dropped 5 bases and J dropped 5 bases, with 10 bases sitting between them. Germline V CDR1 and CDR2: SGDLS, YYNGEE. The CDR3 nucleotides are TGTGCCAGCAGTGATCGACAGACCGGGGAGCTGTTTTTT. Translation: CASSDRQTGELFF.

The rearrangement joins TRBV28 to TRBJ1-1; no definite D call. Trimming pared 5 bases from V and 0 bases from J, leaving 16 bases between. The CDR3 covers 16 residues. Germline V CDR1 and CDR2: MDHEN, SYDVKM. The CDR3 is CASSQNPGGMNTEAFF. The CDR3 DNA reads TGTGCCAGCAGTCAAAACCCGGGTGGGATGAACACTGAAGCTTTCTTT. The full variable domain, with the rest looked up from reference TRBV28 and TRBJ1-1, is DVKVTQSSRYLVKRTGEKVFLECVQDMDHENMFWYRQDPGLGLRLIYFSYDVKMKEKGDIPEGYSVSREKKERFSLILESASTNQTSMYLCASSQNPGGMNTEAFFGQGTRLTVV.

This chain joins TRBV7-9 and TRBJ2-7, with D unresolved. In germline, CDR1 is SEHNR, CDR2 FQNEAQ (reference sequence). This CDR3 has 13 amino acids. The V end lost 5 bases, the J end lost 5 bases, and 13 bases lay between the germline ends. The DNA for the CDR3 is TGTGCCAGCAGCCTTACCGGACGTGACGAGCAGTACTTC. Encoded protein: CASSLTGRDEQYF.

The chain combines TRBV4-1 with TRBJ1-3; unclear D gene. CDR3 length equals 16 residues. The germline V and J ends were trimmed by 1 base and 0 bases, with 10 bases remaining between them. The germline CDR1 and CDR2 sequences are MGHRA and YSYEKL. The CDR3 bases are TGCGCCAGCAGCCAAGTCGAGGGAGGCTCTGGAAACACCATATATTTT. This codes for CASSQVEGGSGNTIYF.

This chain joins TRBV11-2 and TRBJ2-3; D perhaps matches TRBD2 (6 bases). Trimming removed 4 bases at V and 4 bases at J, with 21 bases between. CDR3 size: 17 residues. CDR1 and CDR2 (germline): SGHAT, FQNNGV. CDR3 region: CASSSSPLPSVPDTQYF. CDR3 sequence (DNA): TGTGCCAGCAGCTCGAGCCCCCTACCTAGCGTCCCAGATACGCAGTATTTT. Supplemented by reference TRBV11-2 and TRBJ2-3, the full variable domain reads EAGVAQSPRYKIIEKRQSVAFWCNPISGHATLYWYQQILGQGPKLLIQFQNNGVVDDSQLPKDRFSAERLKGVDSTLKIQPAKLEDSAVYLCASSSSPLPSVPDTQYFGPGTRLTVL.

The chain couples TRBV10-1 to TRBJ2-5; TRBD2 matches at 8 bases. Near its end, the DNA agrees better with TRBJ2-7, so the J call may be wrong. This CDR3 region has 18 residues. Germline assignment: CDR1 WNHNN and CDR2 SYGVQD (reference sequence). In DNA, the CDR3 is TGCGCCAGCACTATAGCGGGACATCGGGACACCGGCCGGGACGAGCAGTACTTC. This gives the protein CASTIAGHRDTGRDEQYF.

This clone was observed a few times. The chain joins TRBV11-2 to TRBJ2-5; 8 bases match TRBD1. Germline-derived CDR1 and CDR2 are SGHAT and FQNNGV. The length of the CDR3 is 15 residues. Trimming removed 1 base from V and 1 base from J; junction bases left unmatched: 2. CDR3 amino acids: CASSLVGTGQETQYF. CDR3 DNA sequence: TGTGCCAGCAGCTTAGTTGGGACAGGCCAAGAGACCCAGTACTTC.

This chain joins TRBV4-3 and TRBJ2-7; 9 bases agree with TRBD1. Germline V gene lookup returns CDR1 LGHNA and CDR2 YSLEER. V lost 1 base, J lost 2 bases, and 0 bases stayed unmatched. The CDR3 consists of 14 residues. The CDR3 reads CASSQGQGAYEQYF. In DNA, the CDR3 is TGCGCCAGCAGCCAAGGACAGGGGGCCTACGAGCAGTACTTC.

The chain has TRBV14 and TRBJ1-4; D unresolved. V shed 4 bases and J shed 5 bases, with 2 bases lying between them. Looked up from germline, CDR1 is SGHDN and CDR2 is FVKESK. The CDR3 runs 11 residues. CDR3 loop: CASSLNEKLFF. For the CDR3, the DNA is TGTGCCAGCAGCCTAAATGAAAAACTGTTTTTT. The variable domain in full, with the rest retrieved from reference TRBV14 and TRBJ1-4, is EAGVTQFPSHSVIEKGQTVTLRCDPISGHDNLYWYRRVMGKEIKFLLHFVKESKQDESGMPNNRFLAERTGGTYSTLKVQPAELEDSGVYFCASSLNEKLFFGSGTQLSVL.

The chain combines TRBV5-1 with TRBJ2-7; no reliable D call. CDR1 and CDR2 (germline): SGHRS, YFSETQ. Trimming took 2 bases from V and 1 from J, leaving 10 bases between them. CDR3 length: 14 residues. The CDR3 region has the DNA TGCGCCAGCAGCTTTGGCGTAGGGTCCTACGAGCAGTACTTC. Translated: CASSFGVGSYEQYF.

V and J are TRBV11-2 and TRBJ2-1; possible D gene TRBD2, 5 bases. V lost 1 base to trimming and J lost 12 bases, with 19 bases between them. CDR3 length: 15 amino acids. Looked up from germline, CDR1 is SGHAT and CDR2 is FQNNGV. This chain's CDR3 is CASSLGAAGPRAQFF. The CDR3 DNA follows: TGTGCCAGCAGCTTAGGTGCCGCGGGCCCCCGGGCGCAGTTCTTC. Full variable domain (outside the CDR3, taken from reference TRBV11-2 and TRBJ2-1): EAGVAQSPRYKIIEKRQSVAFWCNPISGHATLYWYQQILGQGPKLLIQFQNNGVVDDSQLPKDRFSAERLKGVDSTLKIQPAKLEDSAVYLCASSLGAAGPRAQFFGPGTRLTVL.

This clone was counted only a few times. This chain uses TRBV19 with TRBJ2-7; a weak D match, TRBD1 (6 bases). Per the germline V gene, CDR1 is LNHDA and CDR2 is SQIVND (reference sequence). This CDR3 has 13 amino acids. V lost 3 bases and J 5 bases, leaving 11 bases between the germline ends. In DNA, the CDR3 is TGTGCCAGTAGTATTGCTCCAGGGGACGAGCAGTACTTC. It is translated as CASSIAPGDEQYF.

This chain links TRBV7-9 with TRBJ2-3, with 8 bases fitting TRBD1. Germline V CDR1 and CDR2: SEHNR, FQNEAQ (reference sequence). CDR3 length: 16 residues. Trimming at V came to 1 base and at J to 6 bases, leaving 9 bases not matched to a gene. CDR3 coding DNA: TGTGCCAGCAGCTTAGGACAGGGGCTTGTTTGGGATACGCAGTATTTT. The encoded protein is CASSLGQGLVWDTQYF.